One and the same sample provided the 6 T cell receptor beta chains below, sequenced in a study of blood T cell repertoires in COVID-19. Generated by immunoSEQ multiplex PCR, the TCRdb table keeps only in-frame clones and is missing some. The table has roughly 440,000 clones, about nine tenths seen once; the top ten hold about 12%. Sequenced: peripheral blood. The receptors derive from a woman in her fifties or sixties with COVID-19, enrolled during active disease.

In its sample, this clone was seen a few times. This CDR3 reads CASSIGGGDEAFF. The CDR3, as DNA: TGTGCCAGTAGTATCGGGGGAGGGGATGAAGCTTTCTTT. The chain has TRBV19 and TRBJ1-1, with a possible D match to TRBD1 (5 bases). Trimming pared 3 bases from V and 7 bases from J, leaving 12 bases between. The CDR3 runs to 13 residues. In germline, CDR1 is LNHDA, CDR2 SQIVND (reference sequence).

The chain recombines TRBV6-1 with TRBJ1-4; D is unclear. V lost 0 bases, J lost 8 bases, and 13 bases lay in between. Germline values: CDR1 MNHNS, CDR2 SASEGT. The CDR3 has 15 amino acids. CDR3 sequence reads: CASSEALGEWEKLFF. CDR3 sequence (DNA): TGTGCCAGCAGTGAAGCGCTCGGGGAATGGGAAAAACTGTTTTTT.

The rearrangement links TRBV19 to TRBJ2-7, with 7 bases lining up with TRBD2. Germline V CDR1 and CDR2: LNHDA, SQIVND (reference sequence). This CDR3 has 15 residues. Unmatched junction bases numbered 6, after V lost 1 base and J lost 3 bases. The CDR3 spells CASSIGGGKGYEQYF. CDR3 nucleotides: TGTGCCAGTAGTATAGGGGGAGGGAAAGGCTACGAGCAGTACTTC.

This chain joins TRBV10-3 and TRBJ1-6; 12 nucleotides align to TRBD1. Germline CDR1 reads ENHRY; CDR2 reads SYGVKD. V lost 6 bases and J lost 7; bases outside the gene matches: 7. The CDR3 has 16 residues. The CDR3 reads CAIRGQGARENSPLHF. For the CDR3, the DNA is TGTGCCATCAGGGGACAGGGGGCGCGGGAAAATTCACCCCTCCACTTT.

The chain joins TRBV12-5 to TRBJ2-6; 9 positions agree with TRBD1. The V and J ends lost 5 bases and 3 bases, in that order; junction bases with no gene match: 5. Germline values: CDR1 LGHNT, CDR2 FRNRAP. CDR3 size: 16 residues. The CDR3 loop reads CASGGQGLVGANVLTF. CDR3 DNA: TGTGCTAGTGGTGGACAGGGGCTGGTTGGGGCCAACGTCCTGACTTTC.

The chain joins TRBV4-2 to TRBJ2-5; possibly TRBD1 for D (5 bases). The CDR3 runs 15 residues. The V end lost 0 bases, the J end lost 6 bases, and 14 bases lay between the germline ends. Germline V gives CDR1 LGHNA, CDR2 YNFKEQ. CDR3 bases: TGTGCCAGCAGCCAAGAACCGGACACACACCAGACCCAGTACTTC. Protein: CASSQEPDTHQTQYF.